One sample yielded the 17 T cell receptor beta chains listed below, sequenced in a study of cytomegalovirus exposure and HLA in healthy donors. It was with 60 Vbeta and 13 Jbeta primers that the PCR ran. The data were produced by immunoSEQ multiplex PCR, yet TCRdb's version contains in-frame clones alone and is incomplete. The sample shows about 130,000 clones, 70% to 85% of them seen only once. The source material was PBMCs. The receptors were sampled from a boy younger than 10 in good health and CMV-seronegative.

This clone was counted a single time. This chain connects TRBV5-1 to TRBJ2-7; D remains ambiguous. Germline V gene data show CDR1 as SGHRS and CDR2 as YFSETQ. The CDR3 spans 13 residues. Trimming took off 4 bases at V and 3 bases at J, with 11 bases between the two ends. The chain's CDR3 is CASSLTVDYEQYF. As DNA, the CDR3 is TGCGCCAGCAGCCTGACTGTTGACTACGAGCAGTACTTC.

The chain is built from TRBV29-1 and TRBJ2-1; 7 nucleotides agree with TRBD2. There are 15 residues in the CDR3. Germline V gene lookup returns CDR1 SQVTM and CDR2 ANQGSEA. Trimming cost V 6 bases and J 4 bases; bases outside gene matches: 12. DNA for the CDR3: TGCAGCGTCCACAAAAGGGGAGGGGATTACAATGAGCAGTTCTTC. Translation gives CSVHKRGGDYNEQFF.

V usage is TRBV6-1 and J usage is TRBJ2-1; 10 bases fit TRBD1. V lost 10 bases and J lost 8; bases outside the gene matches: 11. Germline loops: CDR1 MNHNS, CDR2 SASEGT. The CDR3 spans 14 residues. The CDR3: CATRLTGGLDEQFF. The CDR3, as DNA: TGTGCCACCCGTCTGACAGGGGGCTTAGATGAGCAGTTCTTC.

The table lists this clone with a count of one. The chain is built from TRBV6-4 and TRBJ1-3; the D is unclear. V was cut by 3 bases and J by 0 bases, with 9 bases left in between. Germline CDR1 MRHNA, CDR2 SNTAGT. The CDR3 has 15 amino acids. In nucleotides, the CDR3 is TGTGCCAGCAGTGAAGGCAGGAACTCTGGAAACACCATATATTTT. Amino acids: CASSEGRNSGNTIYF.

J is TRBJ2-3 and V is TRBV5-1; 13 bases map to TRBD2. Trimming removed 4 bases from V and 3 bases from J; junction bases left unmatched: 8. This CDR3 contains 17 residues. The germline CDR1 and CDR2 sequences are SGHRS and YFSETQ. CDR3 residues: CASSPPTSGGSTDTQYF. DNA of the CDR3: TGCGCCAGCAGCCCACCGACTAGCGGGGGGTCAACAGATACGCAGTATTTT.

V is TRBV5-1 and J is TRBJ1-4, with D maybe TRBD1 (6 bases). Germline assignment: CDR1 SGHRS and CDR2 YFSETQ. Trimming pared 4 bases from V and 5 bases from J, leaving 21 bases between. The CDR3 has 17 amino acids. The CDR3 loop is CASSTDGRGNKNEKLFF. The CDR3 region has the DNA TGCGCCAGCAGCACGGACGGCAGGGGAAACAAGAATGAAAAACTGTTTTTT.

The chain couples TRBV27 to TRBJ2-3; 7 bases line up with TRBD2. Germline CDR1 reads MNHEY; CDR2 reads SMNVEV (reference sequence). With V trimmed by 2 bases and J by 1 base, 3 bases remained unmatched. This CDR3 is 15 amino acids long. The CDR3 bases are TGTGCCAGCAGTTTAGCGGGGGTAGGCACAGATACGCAGTATTTT. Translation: CASSLAGVGTDTQYF.

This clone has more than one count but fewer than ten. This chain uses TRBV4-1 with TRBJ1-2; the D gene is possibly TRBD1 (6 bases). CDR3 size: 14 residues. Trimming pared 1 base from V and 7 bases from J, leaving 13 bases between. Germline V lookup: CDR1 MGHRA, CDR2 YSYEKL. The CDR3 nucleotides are TGCGCCAGCAGCCAAGGCGGCAGGGGCGGTGGCTACACCTTC. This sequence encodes CASSQGGRGGGYTF.

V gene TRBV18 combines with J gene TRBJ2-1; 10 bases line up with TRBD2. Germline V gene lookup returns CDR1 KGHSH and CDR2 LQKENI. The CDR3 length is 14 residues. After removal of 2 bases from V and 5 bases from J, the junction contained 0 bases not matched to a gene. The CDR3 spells CASSPTSGNNEQFF. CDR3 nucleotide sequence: TGTGCCAGCTCACCAACTAGCGGGAACAATGAGCAGTTCTTC.

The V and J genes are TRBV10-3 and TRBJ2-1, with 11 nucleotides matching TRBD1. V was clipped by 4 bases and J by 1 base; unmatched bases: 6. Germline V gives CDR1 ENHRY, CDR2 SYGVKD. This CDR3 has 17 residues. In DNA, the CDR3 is TGTGCCATCAGTGGTGGGGGACAGGGGGGGTCCTACAATGAGCAGTTCTTC. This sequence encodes CAISGGGQGGSYNEQFF.

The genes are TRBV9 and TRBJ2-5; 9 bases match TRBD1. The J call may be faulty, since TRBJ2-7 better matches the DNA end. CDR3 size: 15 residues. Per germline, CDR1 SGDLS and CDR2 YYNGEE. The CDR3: CASSVDLDRGIEQYF. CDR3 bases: TGTGCCAGCAGCGTAGACCTGGACAGGGGAATCGAGCAGTACTTC.

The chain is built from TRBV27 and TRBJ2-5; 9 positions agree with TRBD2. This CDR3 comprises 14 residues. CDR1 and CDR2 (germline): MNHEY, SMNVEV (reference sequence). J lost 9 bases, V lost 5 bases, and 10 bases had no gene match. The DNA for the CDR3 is TGTGCCAGCAGTCCAAGACTAGCGGTACGGGCCCAGTACTTC. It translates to CASSPRLAVRAQYF.

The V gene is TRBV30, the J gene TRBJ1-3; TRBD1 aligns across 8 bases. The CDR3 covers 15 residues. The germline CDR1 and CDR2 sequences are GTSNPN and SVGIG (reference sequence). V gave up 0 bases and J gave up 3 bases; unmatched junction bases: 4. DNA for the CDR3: TGTGCCTGGAGTGTAGCCAGGGGGCTTGGAAACACCATATATTTT. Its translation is CAWSVARGLGNTIYF.

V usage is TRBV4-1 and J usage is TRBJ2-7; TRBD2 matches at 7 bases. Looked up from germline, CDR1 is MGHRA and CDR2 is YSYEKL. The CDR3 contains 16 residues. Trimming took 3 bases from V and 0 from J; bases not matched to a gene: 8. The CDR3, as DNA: TGCGCCAGCAGCCAGGCGTCCGGGGGGAGCTCCTACGAGCAGTACTTC. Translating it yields CASSQASGGSSYEQYF.

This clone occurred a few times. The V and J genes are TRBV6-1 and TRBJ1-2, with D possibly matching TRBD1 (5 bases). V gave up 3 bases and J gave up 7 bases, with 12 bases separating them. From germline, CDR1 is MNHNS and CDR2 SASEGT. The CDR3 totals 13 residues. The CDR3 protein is CASSEAGKSGYTF. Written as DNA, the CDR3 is TGTGCCAGCAGTGAGGCAGGGAAGAGTGGCTACACCTTC.

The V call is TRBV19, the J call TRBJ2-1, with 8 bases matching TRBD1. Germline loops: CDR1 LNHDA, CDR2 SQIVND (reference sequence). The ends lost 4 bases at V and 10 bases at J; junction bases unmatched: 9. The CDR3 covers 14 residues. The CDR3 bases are TGTGCCAGTAGTAAGGACAGGGTCGGGGTAGAGCAGTTCTTC. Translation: CASSKDRVGVEQFF.

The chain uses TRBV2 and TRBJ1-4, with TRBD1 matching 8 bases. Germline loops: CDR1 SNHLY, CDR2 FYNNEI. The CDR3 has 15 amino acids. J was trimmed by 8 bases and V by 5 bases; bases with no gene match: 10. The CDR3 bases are TGTGCCAGCAGTCCTGAGGACAGGGTGGGAGAAAAACTGTTTTTT. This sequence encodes CASSPEDRVGEKLFF.